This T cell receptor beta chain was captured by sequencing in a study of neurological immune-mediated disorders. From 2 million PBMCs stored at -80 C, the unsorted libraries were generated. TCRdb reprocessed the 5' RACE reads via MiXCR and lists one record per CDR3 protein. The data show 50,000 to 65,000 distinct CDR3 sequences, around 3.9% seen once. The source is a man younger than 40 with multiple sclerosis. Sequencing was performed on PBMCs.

For the CDR3, the DNA is TGCGCCAGCAACCCGTCCTCAGGGGATTTTTACTATGGCTACACCTTC. Its protein product is CASNPSSGDFYYGYTF. The chain joins TRBV5-1 to TRBJ1-2; D may be TRBD1 (6 bases). CDR1 and CDR2 (germline): SGHRS, YFSETQ. The ends were cut back, 6 bases at V and 3 bases at J, with 21 bases in the middle. The CDR3 extends over 16 amino acids.